Listed here are 20 T cell receptor beta chains from one sample, sequenced in a study of OX40 agonist ivuxolimab in advanced cancers. Measured with immunoSEQ multiplex PCR; TCRdb has only the in-frame clones, and not every one. The sample includes fewer than 55,000 clones, around 80% of them seen just once. The sequencing used CD4+ or CD8+ T cells sorted from blood, collected in a trial of the OX40 agonist ivuxolimab. The receptor set was obtained from an adult with an advanced solid tumor such as melanoma, head and neck, liver or kidney cancer.

The chain joins TRBV5-6 to TRBJ2-5, with no clear D. The V gene lost 2 bases and the J gene lost 3 bases, with 11 bases spanning the gap. This CDR3 spans 14 amino acids. Germline V lookup: CDR1 SGHDT, CDR2 YYEEEE. CDR3 sequence (DNA): TGTGCCAGCAGCTTTGGGTTCTCAAAAGAGACCCAGTACTTC. It is translated as CASSFGFSKETQYF.

J is TRBJ2-7 and V is TRBV10-2; D may be TRBD2 (5 bases). Trimming removed 8 bases from V and 7 bases from J, with 15 bases in between. In germline, CDR1 is WSHSY, CDR2 SAAADI. The CDR3 length is 12 residues. Here the CDR3 DNA reads TGCGCCAGCGGAAGACTCCGCGGGGAGCAGTACTTC. Translating it yields CASGRLRGEQYF.

CDR3 loop: CASSLVPVAEQYF. Written as DNA, the CDR3 is TGTGCCAGCAGCTTAGTCCCGGTCGCCGAGCAGTACTTC. This chain connects TRBV11-2 to TRBJ2-7; no firm D call. CDR3 length: 13 residues. V was shortened by 1 base and J by 6 bases, with 10 bases between the two germline ends. Per the germline V gene, CDR1 is SGHAT and CDR2 is FQNNGV. Variable domain in full (rest from reference TRBV11-2 and TRBJ2-7): EAGVAQSPRYKIIEKRQSVAFWCNPISGHATLYWYQQILGQGPKLLIQFQNNGVVDDSQLPKDRFSAERLKGVDSTLKIQPAKLEDSAVYLCASSLVPVAEQYFGPGTRLTVT.

This clone was observed a handful of times. The V and J genes are TRBV9 and TRBJ2-3; 7 bases match TRBD1. Germline V gene lookup returns CDR1 SGDLS and CDR2 YYNGEE. This CDR3 spans 16 amino acids. J gave up 0 bases and V 4 bases, and 8 bases lay outside the gene matches. The CDR3 loop is CASSPETGSSTDTQYF. The CDR3 DNA reads TGTGCCAGCAGCCCCGAGACAGGGTCCAGCACAGATACGCAGTATTTT. The entire variable domain, with the rest obtained from reference TRBV9 and TRBJ2-3, is as follows: DSGVTQTPKHLITATGQRVTLRCSPRSGDLSVYWYQQSLDQGLQFLIQYYNGEERAKGNILERFSAQQFPDLHSELNLSSLELGDSALYFCASSPETGSSTDTQYFGPGTRLTVL.

The gene calls are TRBV2 and TRBJ2-7; 8 positions match TRBD2. The CDR3 has 15 amino acids. Germline CDR1 SNHLY, CDR2 FYNNEI. With V trimmed by 0 bases and J by 3 bases, 4 bases remained unmatched. The CDR3 protein is CASSEAGGAHYEQYV. The CDR3 bases are TGTGCCAGCAGTGAAGCCGGGGGGGCCCACTACGAGCAGTACGTC.

V and J are TRBV4-1 and TRBJ1-1; no firm D call. Between the trimmed V and J ends, which lost 1 base and 0 bases, there was a span of 12 bases. Looked up from germline, CDR1 is MGHRA and CDR2 is YSYEKL. The CDR3 consists of 16 residues. The CDR3 DNA reads as TGCGCCAGCAGCCAAGTCCCTCCAGCGATGAACACTGAAGCTTTCTTT. This codes for CASSQVPPAMNTEAFF.

V is TRBV4-3 and J is TRBJ2-1, with TRBD2 matching 10 bases. Trimming took 3 bases from V and 6 from J; bases not matched to a gene: 8. The germline V gene has CDR1 LGHNA and CDR2 YSLEER. The CDR3 spans 16 residues. CDR3 DNA sequence: TGCGCCAGCAGCCAGGTAGTGAGCGGGAGGGCCAATGAGCAGTTCTTC. It yields the protein CASSQVVSGRANEQFF.

The J gene is TRBJ2-1, the V gene TRBV14, with 10 nucleotides matching TRBD1. V was clipped by 5 bases and J by 6 bases; unmatched bases: 7. The CDR3 contains 15 residues. Germline V CDR1 and CDR2: SGHDN, FVKESK. CDR3 in DNA: TGTGCCAGCAGCGATAGACAGGGGGCAACCAATGAGCAGTTCTTC. Translation: CASSDRQGATNEQFF.

The chain couples TRBV21-1 to TRBJ1-2. TRBV21-1 represents a pseudogene. The CDR3 covers 11 residues. Written as DNA, the CDR3 is TGTGCCAGCAGCTGGGGATATGGCTACACCTTC. Translated: CASSWGYGYTF.

The chain has TRBV7-9 and TRBJ1-4; D call uncertain. The V gene lost 5 bases and the J gene lost 8 bases, with 9 bases spanning the gap. This CDR3 spans 12 amino acids. Germline values: CDR1 SEHNR, CDR2 FQNEAQ (reference sequence). In DNA, the CDR3 is TGTGCCAGCAGCCCCAGCGGGGAAAAACTGTTTTTT. Translating it yields CASSPSGEKLFF.

This chain connects TRBV7-9 to TRBJ2-5, with no clear D. Germline lookup yields CDR1 SEHNR and CDR2 FQNEAQ (reference sequence). The CDR3 is made up of 13 amino acids. V gave up 1 base and J gave up 1 base, with 4 bases separating them. The CDR3 region has the DNA TGTGCCAGCAGCTTAGGGTTCCAAGAGACCCAGTACTTC. As protein: CASSLGFQETQYF.

This chain uses TRBV15 with TRBJ1-2; 7 bases line up with TRBD1. The CDR3 extends over 13 amino acids. Per germline, CDR1 LNHNV and CDR2 YYDKDF (reference sequence). V lost 5 bases and J lost 1; bases outside the gene matches: 1. DNA of the CDR3: TGTGCCACCAGCCGACAGGGTAACTATGGCTACACCTTC. It codes for CATSRQGNYGYTF.

J is TRBJ2-2 and V is TRBV28; D remains ambiguous. Germline CDR1 MDHEN, CDR2 SYDVKM. The CDR3 runs 12 residues. V gave up 8 bases and J gave up 1 base, with 5 bases separating them. CDR3 nucleotide sequence: TGTGCCAGCGGCAGGAACACCGGGGAGCTGTTTTTT. It specifies CASGRNTGELFF.

This clone occurred many times. The genes are TRBV10-1 and TRBJ1-4; D ambiguous. V gave up 5 bases and J gave up 6 bases, with 13 bases separating them. The germline V gene encodes CDR1 WNHNN and CDR2 SYGVQD (reference sequence). The CDR3 runs 14 residues. CDR3 loop: CASSPSDGHEKLFF. The CDR3 bases are TGCGCCAGCAGTCCCTCGGACGGTCATGAAAAACTGTTTTTT.

The chain links TRBV28 to TRBJ2-1; TRBD2 aligns across 14 bases. Trimming removed 3 bases from V and 0 bases from J; junction bases left unmatched: 13. This CDR3 spans 21 amino acids. Germline lookup yields CDR1 MDHEN and CDR2 SYDVKM. CDR3 residues: CASSFPSGLAGAPSSYNEQFF. The DNA for the CDR3 is TGTGCCAGCAGTTTCCCTTCGGGACTAGCGGGAGCCCCCAGCTCCTACAATGAGCAGTTCTTC. The full variable domain, rest sourced from reference TRBV28 and TRBJ2-1, is DVKVTQSSRYLVKRTGEKVFLECVQDMDHENMFWYRQDPGLGLRLIYFSYDVKMKEKGDIPEGYSVSREKKERFSLILESASTNQTSMYLCASSFPSGLAGAPSSYNEQFFGPGTRLTVL.

The genes are TRBV6-6 and TRBJ1-5; TRBD1 matches 7 bases. The CDR3 runs to 13 residues. Germline loops: CDR1 MNHNY, CDR2 SVGAGI (reference sequence). The V gene end was trimmed by 5 bases and the J gene end by 7 bases; junction bases not matched to a gene: 5. The CDR3 loop reads CASSTTGAQPQHF. The CDR3 region has the DNA TGTGCCAGCAGTACCACAGGGGCGCAGCCCCAGCATTTT.

V gene TRBV7-3 combines with J gene TRBJ2-4; 8 bases are a match to TRBD1. V shed 5 bases and J 6 bases; nucleotides not matched to a gene: 3. The CDR3 is 13 amino acids. Germline V lookup: CDR1 SGHTA, CDR2 FQGTGA. The CDR3 nucleotides are TGTGCCAGCAGCACCGGACAGGGAAACATTCAGTACTTC. It codes for CASSTGQGNIQYF.

The V call is TRBV11-3, the J call TRBJ2-3; 7 nucleotides line up with TRBD1. Germline CDR1 is SGHNT and CDR2 is YENEEA. CDR3 size: 16 residues. The V gene end was trimmed by 5 bases and the J gene end by 3 bases; junction bases not matched to a gene: 11. The CDR3: CASSVPGQQGTDTQYF. CDR3 nucleotides: TGTGCCAGCAGCGTACCGGGACAGCAGGGGACAGATACGCAGTATTTT.

This sequence joins TRBV18 and TRBJ1-3, with TRBD1 identical over 12 bases. Losses at the gene ends were 5 bases for V and 2 bases for J; bases not matched to a gene: 4. The CDR3 has 16 residues. Germline V gives CDR1 KGHSH, CDR2 LQKENI. The CDR3 loop is CASSSGQGAAGNTIYF. DNA for the CDR3: TGTGCCAGCTCATCGGGACAGGGGGCCGCTGGAAACACCATATATTTT.

J is TRBJ2-2 and V is TRBV7-2, with 12 bases that match TRBD2. The CDR3 contains 17 residues. Losses at the gene ends were 5 bases for V and 2 bases for J; bases not matched to a gene: 6. Germline lookup yields CDR1 SGHTA and CDR2 FQGNSA. DNA of the CDR3: TGTGCCAGCAGCGATGGGACTAGCGGGCTCAACACCGGGGAGCTGTTTTTT. This encodes CASSDGTSGLNTGELFF.